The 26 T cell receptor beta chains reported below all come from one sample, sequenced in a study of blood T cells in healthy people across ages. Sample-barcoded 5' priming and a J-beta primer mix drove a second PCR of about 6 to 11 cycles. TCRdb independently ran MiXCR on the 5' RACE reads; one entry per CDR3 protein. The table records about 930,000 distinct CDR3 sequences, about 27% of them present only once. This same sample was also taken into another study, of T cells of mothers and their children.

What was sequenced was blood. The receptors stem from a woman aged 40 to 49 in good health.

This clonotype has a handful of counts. The CDR3 DNA sequence: TGTGCCAGCTCACTGGACGCGGACTATGGCTACACCTTC. Residues: CASSLDADYGYTF. V gene TRBV18 combines with J gene TRBJ1-2; D unresolved. With 4 bases removed from V and 3 bases from J, the gap between germline ends came to 9 bases. This CDR3 has 13 residues. Germline V CDR1 and CDR2: KGHSH, LQKENI.

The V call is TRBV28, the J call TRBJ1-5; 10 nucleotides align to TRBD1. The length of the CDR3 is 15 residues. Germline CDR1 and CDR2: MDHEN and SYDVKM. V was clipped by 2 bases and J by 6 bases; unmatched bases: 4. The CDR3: CASSLGTGAFQPQHF. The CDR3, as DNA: TGTGCCAGCAGTTTAGGGACAGGGGCCTTTCAGCCCCAGCATTTT.

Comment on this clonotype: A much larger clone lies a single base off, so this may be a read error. The CDR3 nucleotides are TGTGCCAGCAGCGAGGCCCCTGGGGGACAGGGGTACAATGAGCAGTACTTC. Amino acid sequence: CASSEAPGGQGYNEQYF. The rearrangement joins TRBV9 to TRBJ2-5, with 10 bases that match TRBD1. Germline CDR1 and CDR2: SGDLS and YYNGEE. This CDR3 spans 17 amino acids. With V trimmed by 3 bases and J by 11 bases, 19 bases remained unmatched.

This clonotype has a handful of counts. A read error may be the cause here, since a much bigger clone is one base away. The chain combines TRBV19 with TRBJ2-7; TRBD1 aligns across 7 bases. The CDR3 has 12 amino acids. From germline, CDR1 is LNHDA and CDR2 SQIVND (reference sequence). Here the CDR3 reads CASATGSYGQYF. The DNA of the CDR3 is TGTGCCAGTGCGACAGGGTCCTACGGGCAGTACTTC.

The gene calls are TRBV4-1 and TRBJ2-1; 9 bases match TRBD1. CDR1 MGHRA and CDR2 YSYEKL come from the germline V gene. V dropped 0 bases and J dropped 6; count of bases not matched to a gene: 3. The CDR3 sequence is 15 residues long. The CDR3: CASSQDSTGGNEQFF. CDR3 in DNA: TGCGCCAGCAGCCAAGATTCGACAGGGGGCAATGAGCAGTTCTTC.

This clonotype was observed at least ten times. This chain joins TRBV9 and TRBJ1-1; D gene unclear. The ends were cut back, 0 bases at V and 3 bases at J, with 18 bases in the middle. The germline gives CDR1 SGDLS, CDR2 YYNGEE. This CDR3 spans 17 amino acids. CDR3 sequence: CASSVAVASNPYTEAFF. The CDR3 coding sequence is TGTGCCAGCAGCGTAGCGGTGGCGTCTAACCCTTACACTGAAGCTTTCTTT.

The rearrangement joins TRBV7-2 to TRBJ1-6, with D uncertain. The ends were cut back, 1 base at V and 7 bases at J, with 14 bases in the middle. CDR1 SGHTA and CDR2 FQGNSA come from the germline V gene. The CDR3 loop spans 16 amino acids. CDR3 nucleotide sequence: TGTGCCAGCAGCTTAGAAGTGGGTCGGGGAAATTCACCCCTCCACTTT. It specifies CASSLEVGRGNSPLHF.

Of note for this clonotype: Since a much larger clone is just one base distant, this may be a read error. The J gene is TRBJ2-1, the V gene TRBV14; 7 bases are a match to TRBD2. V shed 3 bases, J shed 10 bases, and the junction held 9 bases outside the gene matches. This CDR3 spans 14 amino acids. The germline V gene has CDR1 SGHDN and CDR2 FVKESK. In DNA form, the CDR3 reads TGTGCCAGCAGCCAGTATCAGCGGGGCGGCGAGCAGTTCTTC. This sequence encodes CASSQYQRGGEQFF.

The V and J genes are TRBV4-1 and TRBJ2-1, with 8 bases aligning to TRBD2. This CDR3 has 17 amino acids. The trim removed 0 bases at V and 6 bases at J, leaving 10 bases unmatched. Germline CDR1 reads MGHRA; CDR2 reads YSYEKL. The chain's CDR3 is CASSQESGGLGGNEQFF. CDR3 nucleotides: TGCGCCAGCAGCCAAGAATCGGGAGGGCTTGGGGGCAATGAGCAGTTCTTC.

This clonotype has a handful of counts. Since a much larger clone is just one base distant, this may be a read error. The CDR3 bases are TGTGCCAGCAGCCCCAACAGTGAGCAGTTCTTC. Amino acids: CASSPNSEQFF. This rearrangement joins TRBV12-3 or TRBV12-4 to TRBJ2-1; D not resolved. This CDR3 contains 11 residues. Trimming took off 6 bases at V and 9 bases at J, with 9 bases between the two ends.

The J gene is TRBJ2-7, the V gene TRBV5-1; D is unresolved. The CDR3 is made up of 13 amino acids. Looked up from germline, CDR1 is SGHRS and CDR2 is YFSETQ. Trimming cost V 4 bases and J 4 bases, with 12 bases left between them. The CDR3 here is CASSPGGMYEQYF. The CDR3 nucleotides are TGCGCCAGCAGCCCAGGTGGGATGTACGAGCAGTACTTC.

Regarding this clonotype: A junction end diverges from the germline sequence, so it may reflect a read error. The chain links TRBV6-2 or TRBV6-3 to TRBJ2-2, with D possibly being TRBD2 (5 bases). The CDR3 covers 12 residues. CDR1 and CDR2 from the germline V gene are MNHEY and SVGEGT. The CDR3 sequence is CVSSARAGELFF. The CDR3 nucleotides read TGTGTCAGCAGCGCGCGGGCTGGGGAGCTGTTTTTT.

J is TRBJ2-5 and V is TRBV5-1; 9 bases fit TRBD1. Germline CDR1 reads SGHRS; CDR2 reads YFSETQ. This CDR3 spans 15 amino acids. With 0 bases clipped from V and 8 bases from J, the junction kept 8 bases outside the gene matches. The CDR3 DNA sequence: TGCGCCAGCAGCTTGGATCTCCAGGGACAGGGAACCCAGTACTTC. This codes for CASSLDLQGQGTQYF.

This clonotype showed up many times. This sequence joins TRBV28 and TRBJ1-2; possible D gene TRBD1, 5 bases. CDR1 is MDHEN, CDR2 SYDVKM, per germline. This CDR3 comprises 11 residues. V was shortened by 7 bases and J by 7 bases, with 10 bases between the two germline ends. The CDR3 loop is CASTLRGGYTF. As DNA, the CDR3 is TGTGCCAGCACCTTGAGGGGTGGCTACACCTTC.

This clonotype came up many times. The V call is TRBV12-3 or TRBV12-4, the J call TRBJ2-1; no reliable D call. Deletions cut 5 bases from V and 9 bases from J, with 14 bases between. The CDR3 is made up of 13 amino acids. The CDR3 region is CASSAGPSGEQFF. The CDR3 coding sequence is TGTGCCAGCAGTGCCGGACCCTCCGGTGAGCAGTTCTTC.

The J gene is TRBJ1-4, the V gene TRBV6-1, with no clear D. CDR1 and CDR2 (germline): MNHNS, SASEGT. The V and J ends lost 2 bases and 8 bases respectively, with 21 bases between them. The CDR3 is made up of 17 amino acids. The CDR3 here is CASSETKSEGSREKLFF. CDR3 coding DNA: TGTGCCAGCAGTGAAACCAAATCGGAGGGTAGTAGAGAAAAACTGTTTTTT.

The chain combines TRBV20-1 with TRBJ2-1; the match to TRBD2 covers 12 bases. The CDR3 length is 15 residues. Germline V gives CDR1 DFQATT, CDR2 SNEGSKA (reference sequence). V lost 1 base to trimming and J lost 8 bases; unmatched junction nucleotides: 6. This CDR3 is CSARGPSGGVHEQFF. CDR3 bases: TGCAGTGCTAGAGGCCCTAGCGGGGGGGTCCATGAGCAGTTCTTC.

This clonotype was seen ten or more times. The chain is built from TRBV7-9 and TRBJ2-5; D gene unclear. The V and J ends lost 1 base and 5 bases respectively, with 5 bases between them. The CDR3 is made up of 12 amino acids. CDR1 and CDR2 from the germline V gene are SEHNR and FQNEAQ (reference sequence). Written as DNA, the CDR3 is TGTGCCAGCAGCTTAGAATACGAGACCCAGTACTTC. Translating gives CASSLEYETQYF.

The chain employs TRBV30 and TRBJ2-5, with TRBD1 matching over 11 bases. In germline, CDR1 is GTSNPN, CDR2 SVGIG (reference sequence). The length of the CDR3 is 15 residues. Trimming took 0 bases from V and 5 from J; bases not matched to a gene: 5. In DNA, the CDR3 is TGTGCCTGGAGTGTTTGGACAGGGGGCAGGGAGACCCAGTACTTC. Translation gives CAWSVWTGGRETQYF.

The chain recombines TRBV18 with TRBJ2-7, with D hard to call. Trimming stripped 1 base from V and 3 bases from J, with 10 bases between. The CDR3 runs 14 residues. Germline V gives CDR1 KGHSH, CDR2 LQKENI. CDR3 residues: CASSPRRGGYEQYF. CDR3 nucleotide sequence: TGTGCCAGCTCACCACGACGTGGTGGCTACGAGCAGTACTTC.

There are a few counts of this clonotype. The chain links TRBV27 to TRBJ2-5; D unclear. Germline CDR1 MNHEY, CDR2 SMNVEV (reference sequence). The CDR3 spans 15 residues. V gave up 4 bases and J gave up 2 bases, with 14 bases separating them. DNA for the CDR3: TGTGCCAGCAGTTACTATTACGGGCCTCAAGAGACCCAGTACTTC. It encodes CASSYYYGPQETQYF.

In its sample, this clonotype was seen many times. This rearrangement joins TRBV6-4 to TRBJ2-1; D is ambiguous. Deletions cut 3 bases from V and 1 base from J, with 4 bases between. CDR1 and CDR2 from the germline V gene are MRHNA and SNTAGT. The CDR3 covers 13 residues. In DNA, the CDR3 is TGTGCCAGCAGTGAGACATCCTACAATGAGCAGTTCTTC. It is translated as CASSETSYNEQFF.

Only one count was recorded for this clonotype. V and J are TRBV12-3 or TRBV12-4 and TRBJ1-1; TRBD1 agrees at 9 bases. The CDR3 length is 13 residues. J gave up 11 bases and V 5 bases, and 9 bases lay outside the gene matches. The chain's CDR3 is CASSPSLQGAAFF. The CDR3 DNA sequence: TGTGCCAGCAGTCCGAGCCTACAGGGGGCCGCTTTCTTT.

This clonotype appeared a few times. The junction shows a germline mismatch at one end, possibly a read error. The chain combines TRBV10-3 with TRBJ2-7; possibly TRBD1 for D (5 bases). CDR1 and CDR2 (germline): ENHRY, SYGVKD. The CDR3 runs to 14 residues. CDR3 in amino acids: CASSYGATAYEQYF. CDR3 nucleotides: TGTGCCAGCAGTTACGGCGCGACAGCCTACGAGCAGTACTTC.

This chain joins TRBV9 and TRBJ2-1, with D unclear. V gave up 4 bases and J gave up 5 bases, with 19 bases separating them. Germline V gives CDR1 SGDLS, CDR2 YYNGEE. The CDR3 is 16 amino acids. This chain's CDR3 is CASSSRRGPQDNEQFF. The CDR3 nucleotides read TGTGCCAGCAGCTCCCGCCGAGGTCCCCAAGACAATGAGCAGTTCTTC.

DNA of the CDR3: TGTGCCAGCAGCTTAGTGGCGGCAAATTCACCCCTCCACTTT. It codes for CASSLVAANSPLHF. This chain joins TRBV7-2 and TRBJ1-6, with D hard to call. Germline V gene data show CDR1 as SGHTA and CDR2 as FQGNSA. With 1 base removed from V and 7 bases from J, the gap between germline ends came to 8 bases. The length of the CDR3 is 14 residues. The whole variable domain, filled in from reference TRBV7-2 and TRBJ1-6, reads GAGVSQSPSNKVTEKGKDVELRCDPISGHTALYWYRQSLGQGLEFLIYFQGNSAPDKSGLPSDRFSAERTGGSVSTLTIQRTQQEDSAVYLCASSLVAANSPLHFGNGTRLTVT.